This T cell receptor beta chain is drawn from a study of T cells in Graves' hyperthyroidism and ophthalmopathy. The TCR beta CDR3 regions underwent amplification using RNA transcripts as the source. HTBI primers drove first-round RT-PCR of the TCR CDR3. TCRdb fed the multiplex PCR reads into MiXCR, producing one record per CDR3 protein. The repertoire holds about 590,000 distinct CDR3 sequences, with 15% to 18% as singletons. The germline V gene has CDR1 LGHDT and CDR2 YNNKEL (reference sequence). The V end lost 2 bases, the J end lost 0 bases, and 4 bases lay between the germline ends. CDR3 length equals 13 residues. This clonotype has a count of ten or more. Given a much more abundant clone one base away, this may be a read error.

This chain connects TRBV3-1 to TRBJ1-1; D is unresolved. This clonotype originated in a woman aged 25 to 39 with Graves' hyperthyroidism. What was sequenced was blood. CDR3 loop: CASSQTMNTEAFF. In DNA, the CDR3 is TGTGCCAGCAGCCAAACAATGAACACTGAAGCTTTCTTT.